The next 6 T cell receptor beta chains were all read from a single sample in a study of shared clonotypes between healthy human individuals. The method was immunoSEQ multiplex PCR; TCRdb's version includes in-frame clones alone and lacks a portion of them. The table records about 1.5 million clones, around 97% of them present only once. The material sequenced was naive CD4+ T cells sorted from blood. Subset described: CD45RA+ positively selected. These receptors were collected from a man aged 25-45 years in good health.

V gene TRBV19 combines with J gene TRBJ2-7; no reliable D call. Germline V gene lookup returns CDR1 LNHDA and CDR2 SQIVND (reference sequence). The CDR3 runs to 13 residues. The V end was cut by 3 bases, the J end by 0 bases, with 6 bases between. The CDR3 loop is CASSMSSSYEQYF. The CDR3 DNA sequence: TGTGCCAGTAGTATGTCCAGCTCCTACGAGCAGTACTTC.

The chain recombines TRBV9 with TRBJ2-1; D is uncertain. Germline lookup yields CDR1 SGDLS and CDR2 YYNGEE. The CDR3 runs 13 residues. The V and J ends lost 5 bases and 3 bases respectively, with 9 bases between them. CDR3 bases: TGTGCCAGCAGTGGAAAGAACTACAATGAGCAGTTCTTC. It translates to CASSGKNYNEQFF.

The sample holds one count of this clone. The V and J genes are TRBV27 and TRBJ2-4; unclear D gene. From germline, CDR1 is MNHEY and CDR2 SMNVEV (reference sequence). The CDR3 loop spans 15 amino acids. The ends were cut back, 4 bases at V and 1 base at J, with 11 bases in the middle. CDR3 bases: TGTGCCAGCAGTTCCCTTCCTTTGGCCAAAAACATTCAGTACTTC. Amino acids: CASSSLPLAKNIQYF.

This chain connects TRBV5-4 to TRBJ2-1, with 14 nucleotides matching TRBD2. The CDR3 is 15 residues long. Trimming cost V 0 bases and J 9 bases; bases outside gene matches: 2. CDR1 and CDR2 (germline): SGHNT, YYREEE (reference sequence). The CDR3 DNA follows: TGTGCCAGCAGCTTGGATGGACTAGCGGGAGGTGAGCAGTTCTTC. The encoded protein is CASSLDGLAGGEQFF.

The CDR3 region is CATFGQNNQPQHF. In DNA, the CDR3 is TGTGCCACCTTCGGACAGAACAATCAGCCCCAGCATTTT. The chain is built from TRBV28 and TRBJ1-5, with D possibly matching TRBD1 (6 bases). Between the trimmed V and J ends, which lost 10 bases and 3 bases, there was a span of 13 bases. The CDR3 loop spans 13 amino acids. Germline lookup yields CDR1 MDHEN and CDR2 SYDVKM.

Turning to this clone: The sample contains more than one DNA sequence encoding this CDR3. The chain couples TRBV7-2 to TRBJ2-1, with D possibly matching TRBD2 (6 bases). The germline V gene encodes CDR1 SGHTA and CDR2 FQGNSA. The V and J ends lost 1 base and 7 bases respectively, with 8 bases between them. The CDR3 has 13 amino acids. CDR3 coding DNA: TGTGCCAGCAGCTTAGGGCTAGCGAATGAGCAGTTCTTC. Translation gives CASSLGLANEQFF.